This T cell receptor (beta chain) was identified in a study of cytotoxic CD8 clonotypes in ibrutinib-treated CLL. Across the whole study: Patients attained about 24 partial and 2 complete responses; at median approximately 68 months, around 14 remained remitted while around 12 progressed.

Trimming removed 3 bases from V and 0 bases from J, with 13 bases in between. Germline V CDR1 and CDR2: SGDLS, YYNGEE. This CDR3 region has 16 residues. Profiled with immunoSEQ multiplex PCR; TCRdb holds only in-frame clones, not every one. The profile shows about 6,000 clones, around 79% of them singletons. This TCR was sampled from a human donor with chronic lymphocytic leukemia. Material: PBMCs, obtained before ibrutinib treatment. This sequence joins TRBV9 and TRBJ2-1; D is unresolved. The CDR3 DNA reads as TGTGCCAGCAGCGCCCAAGGATCGAGCTCCTACAATGAGCAGTTCTTC. It translates to CASSAQGSSSYNEQFF.